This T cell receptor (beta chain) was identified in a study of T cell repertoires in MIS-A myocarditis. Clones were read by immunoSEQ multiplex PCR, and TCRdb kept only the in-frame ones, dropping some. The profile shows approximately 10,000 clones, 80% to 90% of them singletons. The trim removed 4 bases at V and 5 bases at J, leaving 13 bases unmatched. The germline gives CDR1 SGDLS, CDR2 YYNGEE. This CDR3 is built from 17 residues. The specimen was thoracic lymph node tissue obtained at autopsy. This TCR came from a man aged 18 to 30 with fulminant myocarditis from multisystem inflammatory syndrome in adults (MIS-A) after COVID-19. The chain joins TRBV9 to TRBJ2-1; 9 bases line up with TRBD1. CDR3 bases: TGTGCCAGCAGCTTTAATCCTGGACAGGGGAAGAACAATGAGCAGTTCTTC. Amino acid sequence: CASSFNPGQGKNNEQFF.